This entry concerns a single T cell receptor beta chain. The antigen remains unidentified. This sample was included in a study of cytomegalovirus exposure and HLA in healthy donors. For the study at large: Falling in the Caucasian-associated ancestry cluster were 81% of approximately 400 genotyped donors.

PCR amplification relied on 60 Vbeta primers (plus 13 Jbeta primers). TCRdb keeps only in-frame clones here, not all; method: immunoSEQ multiplex PCR. Seen here are some 150,000 clones, 75% to 80% observed once, and the top ten hold roughly 0.68%. With 3 bases removed from V and 5 bases from J, the gap between germline ends came to 11 bases. Per the germline V gene, CDR1 is GTSNPN and CDR2 is SVGIG (reference sequence). The CDR3 has 13 amino acids. General observations from the study: In a later analysis, specific HLA alleles were associated with around 17,000 TCR beta sequences at a 0.05 false discovery rate. Excluded: some indistinguishable V segments such as TRBV6-2 and TRBV6-3.

Sequencing was carried out using PBMCs. The rearrangement links TRBV30 to TRBJ1-5; possibly TRBD1 for D (5 bases). The receptor was isolated from a male donor in good health and CMV-seronegative. Written as DNA, the CDR3 is TGTGCCTGGAGCGGCGGGGGTGATCAGCCCCAGCATTTT. This sequence encodes CAWSGGGDQPQHF.